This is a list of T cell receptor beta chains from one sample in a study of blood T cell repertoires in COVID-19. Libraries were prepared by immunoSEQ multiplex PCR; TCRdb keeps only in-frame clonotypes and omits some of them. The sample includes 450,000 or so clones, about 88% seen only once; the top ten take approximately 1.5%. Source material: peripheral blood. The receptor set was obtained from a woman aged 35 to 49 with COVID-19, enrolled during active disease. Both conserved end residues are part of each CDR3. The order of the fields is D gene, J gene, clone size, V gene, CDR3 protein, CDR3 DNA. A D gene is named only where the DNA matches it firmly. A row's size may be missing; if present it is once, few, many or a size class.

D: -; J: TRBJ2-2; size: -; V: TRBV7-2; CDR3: CASSPPTRYTGELFF; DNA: TGTGCCAGCAGCCCGCCGACTAGATACACCGGGGAGCTGTTTTTT
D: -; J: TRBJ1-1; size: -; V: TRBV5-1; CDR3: CASSSQGKNTEAFF; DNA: TGCGCCAGCAGCTCTCAGGGTAAGAACACTGAAGCTTTCTTT
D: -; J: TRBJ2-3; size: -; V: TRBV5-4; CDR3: CASSRPDFTDTQYF; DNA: TGTGCCAGCAGCCGCCCTGACTTCACAGATACGCAGTATTTT
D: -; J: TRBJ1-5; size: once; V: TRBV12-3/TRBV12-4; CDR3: CASSFLLEQPQHF; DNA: TGTGCCAGCAGTTTTCTTCTAGAGCAGCCCCAGCATTTT
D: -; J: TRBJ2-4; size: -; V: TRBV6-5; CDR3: CASKELAKNIQYF; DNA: TGTGCCAGCAAAGAACTAGCCAAAAACATTCAGTACTTC
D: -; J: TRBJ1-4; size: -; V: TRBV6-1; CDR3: CASSEVGLNEKLFF; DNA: TGTGCCAGCAGTGAAGTGGGGCTAAATGAAAAACTGTTTTTT
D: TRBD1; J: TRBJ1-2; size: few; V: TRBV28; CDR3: CASRGTGGGGYTF; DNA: TGTGCCAGCAGGGGGACAGGGGGTGGTGGCTACACCTTC
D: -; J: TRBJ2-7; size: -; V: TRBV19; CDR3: CASSSAEYEQYF; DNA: TGTGCCAGTAGTTCTGCCGAGTACGAGCAGTACTTC
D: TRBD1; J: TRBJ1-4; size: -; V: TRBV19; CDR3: CASRDRGRGANEKLFF; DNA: TGTGCCAGTAGAGACAGGGGGCGAGGTGCTAATGAAAAACTGTTTTTT
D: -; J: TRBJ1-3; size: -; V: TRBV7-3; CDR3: CASSPGSGDTIYF; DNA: TGTGCCAGCAGCCCGGGTTCGGGGGACACCATATATTTT
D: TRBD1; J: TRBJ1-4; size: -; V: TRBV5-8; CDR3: CASSSRAGGSEKLFF; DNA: TGTGCCAGCAGCTCAAGGGCAGGGGGCAGTGAAAAACTGTTTTTT
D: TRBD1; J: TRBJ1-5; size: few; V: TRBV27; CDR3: CASSRDRVGPQHF; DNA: TGTGCCAGCAGTCGCGACAGGGTAGGACCCCAGCATTTT
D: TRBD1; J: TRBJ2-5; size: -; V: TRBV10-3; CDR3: CAISEGQGRETQYF; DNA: TGTGCCATCAGTGAGGGACAGGGGAGAGAGACCCAGTACTTC
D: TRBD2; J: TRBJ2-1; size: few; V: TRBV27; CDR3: CASSKLAGVYNAEQFF; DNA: TGTGCCAGCAGCAAACTAGCGGGGGTGTACAATGCGGAGCAGTTCTTC
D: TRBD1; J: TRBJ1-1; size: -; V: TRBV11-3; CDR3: CASSPGTVTEAFF; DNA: TGTGCCAGCAGCCCCGGGACAGTCACTGAAGCTTTCTTT
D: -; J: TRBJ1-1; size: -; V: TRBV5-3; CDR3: CARSLITGRDKTEAFF; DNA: TGTGCCAGAAGCTTGATAACCGGTCGGGACAAAACTGAAGCTTTCTTT
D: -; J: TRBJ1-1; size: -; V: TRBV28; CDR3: CASREGRTNTEAFF; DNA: TGTGCCAGCAGGGAGGGTAGGACGAACACTGAAGCTTTCTTT
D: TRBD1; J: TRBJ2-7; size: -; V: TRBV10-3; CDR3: CATRTGSTYEQYF; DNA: TGTGCCACCCGGACAGGGAGTACCTACGAGCAGTACTTC
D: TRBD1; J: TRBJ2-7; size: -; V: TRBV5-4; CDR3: CASSLYRGPYEQYF; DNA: TGTGCCAGCAGCCTATACAGGGGCCCCTACGAGCAGTACTTC
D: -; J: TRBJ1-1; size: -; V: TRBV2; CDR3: CASSERLMRAEAFF; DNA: TGTGCCAGCAGTGAACGCTTAATGAGAGCAGAAGCTTTCTTT
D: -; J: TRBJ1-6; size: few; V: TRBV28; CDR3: CASSTGFYNSPLHF; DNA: TGTGCCAGCAGCACAGGGTTTTATAATTCACCCCTCCACTTT
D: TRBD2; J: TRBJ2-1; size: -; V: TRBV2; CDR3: CASSTYRTSGGSEQFF; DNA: TGTGCCAGCAGTACTTATAGGACTAGCGGGGGATCTGAGCAGTTCTTC
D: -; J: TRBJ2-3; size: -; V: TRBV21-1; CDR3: CASIPDTGVPDTQYF; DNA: TGTGCCAGCATCCCGGACACAGGGGTCCCAGATACGCAGTATTTT
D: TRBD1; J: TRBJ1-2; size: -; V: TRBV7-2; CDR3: CASSLGTDYGYTF; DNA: TGTGCCAGCAGCTTGGGGACAGATTATGGCTACACCTTC
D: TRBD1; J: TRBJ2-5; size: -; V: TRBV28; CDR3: CTSSTTRGQGWETQYF; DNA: TGTACCAGCAGTACGACCAGGGGACAGGGGTGGGAGACCCAGTACTTC
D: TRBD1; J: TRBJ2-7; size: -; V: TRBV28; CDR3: CASAGQGVAYEQYF; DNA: TGTGCCAGCGCGGGACAGGGGGTCGCCTACGAGCAGTACTTC